The 6 T cell receptor beta chains given below trace back to one sample, sequenced in a study of shared clonotypes between healthy human individuals. The data were produced by immunoSEQ multiplex PCR, yet TCRdb's version contains in-frame clones alone and is incomplete. The table records more than 550,000 clones, 55% to 75% of them present only once. The sequencing input was memory CD4+ T cells sorted from blood. Subset indicated: CD45RA-negative fraction. These receptors all stem from a woman aged 25-40 years in good health.

The rearrangement uses TRBV5-1 and TRBJ2-5; TRBD1 agrees at 8 bases. Germline V gene lookup returns CDR1 SGHRS and CDR2 YFSETQ. The trim removed 4 bases at V and 5 bases at J, leaving 10 bases unmatched. The CDR3 length is 15 residues. The DNA of the CDR3 is TGCGCCAGCAGCGGGGGCAGGGGGCGCCTGGAGACCCAGTACTTC. It yields the protein CASSGGRGRLETQYF.

The genes are TRBV7-7 and TRBJ2-5; D may be TRBD1 (5 bases). Trimming took off 5 bases at V and 2 bases at J, with 9 bases between the two ends. The CDR3 totals 13 residues. In germline, CDR1 is SSHAT, CDR2 FNYEAQ (reference sequence). The CDR3 is CASSPRVQETQYF. Here the CDR3 DNA reads TGTGCCAGCAGCCCCAGGGTTCAAGAGACCCAGTACTTC.

V and J are TRBV6-1 and TRBJ2-1; no clear D. Germline-derived CDR1 and CDR2 are MNHNS and SASEGT. The CDR3 length is 11 residues. Trimming removed 6 bases from V and 5 bases from J, with 5 bases in between. For the CDR3, the DNA is TGTGCCAGCAGCGAGAACAATGAGCAGTTCTTC. Amino acid sequence: CASSENNEQFF.

J is TRBJ1-6 and V is TRBV30; a weak D match, TRBD1 (6 bases). CDR3 length: 13 amino acids. Per the germline V gene, CDR1 is GTSNPN and CDR2 is SVGIG (reference sequence). With 5 bases removed from V and 8 bases from J, the gap between germline ends came to 13 bases. The CDR3: CAWAWGPDSPLHF. CDR3 sequence (DNA): TGTGCCTGGGCTTGGGGGCCAGATTCACCCCTCCACTTT.

V is TRBV2 and J is TRBJ1-3; 8 nucleotides line up with TRBD1. CDR1 and CDR2 from the germline V gene are SNHLY and FYNNEI. CDR3 length: 14 amino acids. After removal of 6 bases from V and 8 bases from J, the junction contained 9 bases not matched to a gene. CDR3 amino acids: CASSQDRVVDTIYF. The CDR3 nucleotides are TGTGCCAGCAGCCAGGACAGGGTCGTCGACACCATATATTTT.

This clone was counted a few times. This sequence joins TRBV18 and TRBJ1-3; D unresolved. The CDR3 has 13 amino acids. Trimming stripped 5 bases from V and 0 bases from J, with 5 bases between. CDR1 and CDR2 (germline): KGHSH, LQKENI. The CDR3 coding sequence is TGTGCCAGCTCAAAAGACTCTGGAAACACCATATATTTT. Translating gives CASSKDSGNTIYF.